What follows describes a single T cell receptor (beta chain). Its antigen is unknown. The assay was immunoSEQ multiplex PCR, and TCRdb's table has in-frame clones only and misses some. The data show 21,000 or so clones, 70% to 80% seen once. This sample was taken from a study of PD-1 blockade in classical Hodgkin lymphoma. Every one of the patients relapsed after autologous stem cell transplantation (brentuximab vedotin exposure was variable). Notes on the study in general: Prior to therapy, complete responders displayed diversity much like that of newly diagnosed patients.

The trim removed 6 bases at V and 0 bases at J, leaving 0 bases unmatched. The germline CDR1 and CDR2 sequences are MGHDK and SYGVNS. The CDR3 is 13 residues long. The TCR originated in a human donor with classical Hodgkin lymphoma. The sequences come from peripheral blood mononuclear cells (PBMCs), collected at baseline. The chain has TRBV25-1 and TRBJ1-1, with TRBD1 matching 8 bases. The CDR3 region has the DNA TGTGCCAGCAGGGACAGGGTGAACACTGAAGCTTTCTTT. This translates into CASRDRVNTEAFF.